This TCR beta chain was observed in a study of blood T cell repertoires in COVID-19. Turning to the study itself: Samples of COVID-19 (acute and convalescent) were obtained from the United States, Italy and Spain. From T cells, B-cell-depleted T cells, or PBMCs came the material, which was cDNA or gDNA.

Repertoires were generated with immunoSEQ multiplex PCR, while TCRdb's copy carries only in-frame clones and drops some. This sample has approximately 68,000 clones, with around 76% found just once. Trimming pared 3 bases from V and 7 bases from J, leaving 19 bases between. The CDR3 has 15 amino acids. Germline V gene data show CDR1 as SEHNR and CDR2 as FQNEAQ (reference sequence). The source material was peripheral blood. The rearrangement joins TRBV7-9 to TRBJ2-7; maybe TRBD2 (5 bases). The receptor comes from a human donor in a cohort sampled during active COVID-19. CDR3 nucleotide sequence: TGTGCCAGCAGCTTTGGTAGGACTCACGGGCCGGAGCAGTACTTC. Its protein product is CASSFGRTHGPEQYF.